This TCR beta chain was identified during a study of cytomegalovirus exposure and HLA in healthy donors. Notes on the study in general: Sequencing probably produced one cluster of sequence variants that were highly shared. One variant, a missense change in DCLRE1C, was linked in a later analysis to TCR beta V- and J-gene trimming.

Looked up from germline, CDR1 is LGHNA and CDR2 is YNFKEQ. This CDR3 contains 14 residues. The PCR used 60 Vbeta and 13 Jbeta primers. Assay: immunoSEQ multiplex PCR; the TCRdb copy retains only in-frame clones and omits some. The sample lists 200,000 to 250,000 clones, 70% to 90% occurring once. Turning to this clone: What it binds is unknown.

V usage is TRBV4-2 and J usage is TRBJ2-5; D is unclear. The J call is in doubt because the DNA end fits TRBJ2-7 better. The sample was PBMCs. This TCR derives from a human donor in good health. This chain's CDR3 is CASSQDFTVYEQYF. CDR3 bases: TGTGCCAGCAGCCAAGATTTCACAGTCTACGAGCAGTACTTC.